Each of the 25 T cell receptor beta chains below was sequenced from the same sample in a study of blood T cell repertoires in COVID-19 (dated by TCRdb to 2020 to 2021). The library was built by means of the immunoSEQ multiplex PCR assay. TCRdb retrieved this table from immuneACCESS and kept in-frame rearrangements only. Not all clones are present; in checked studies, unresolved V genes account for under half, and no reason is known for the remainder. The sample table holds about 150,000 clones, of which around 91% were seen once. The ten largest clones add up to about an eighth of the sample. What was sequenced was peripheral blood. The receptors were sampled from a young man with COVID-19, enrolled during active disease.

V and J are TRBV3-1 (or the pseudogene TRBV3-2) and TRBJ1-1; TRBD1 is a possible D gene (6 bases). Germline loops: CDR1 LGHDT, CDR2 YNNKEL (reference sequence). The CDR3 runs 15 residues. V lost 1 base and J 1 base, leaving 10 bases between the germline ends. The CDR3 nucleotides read TGTGCCAGCAGCCAAGGGCAGGGGTGGAACACTGAAGCTTTCTTT. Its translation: CASSQGQGWNTEAFF.

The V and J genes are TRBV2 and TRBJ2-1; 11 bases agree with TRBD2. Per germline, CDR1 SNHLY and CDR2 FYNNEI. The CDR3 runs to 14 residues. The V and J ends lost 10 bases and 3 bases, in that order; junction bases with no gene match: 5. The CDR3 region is CAILLAGGYNEQFF. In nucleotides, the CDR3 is TGTGCCATACTTCTAGCGGGAGGCTACAATGAGCAGTTCTTC.

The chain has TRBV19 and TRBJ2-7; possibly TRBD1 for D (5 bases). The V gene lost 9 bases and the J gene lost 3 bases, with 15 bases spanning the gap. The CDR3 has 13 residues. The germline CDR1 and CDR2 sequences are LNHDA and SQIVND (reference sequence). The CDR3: CASSRSRDYEQYF. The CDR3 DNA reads TGTGCCAGCAGCCGTTCCAGGGACTACGAGCAGTACTTC.

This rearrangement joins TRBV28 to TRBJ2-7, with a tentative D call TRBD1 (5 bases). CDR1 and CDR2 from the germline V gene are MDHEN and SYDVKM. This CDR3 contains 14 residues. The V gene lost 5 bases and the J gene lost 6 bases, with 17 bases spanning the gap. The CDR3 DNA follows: TGTGCCAGCAGTGAAAGAGTGACAGACGGCGAGCAGTACTTC. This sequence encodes CASSERVTDGEQYF.

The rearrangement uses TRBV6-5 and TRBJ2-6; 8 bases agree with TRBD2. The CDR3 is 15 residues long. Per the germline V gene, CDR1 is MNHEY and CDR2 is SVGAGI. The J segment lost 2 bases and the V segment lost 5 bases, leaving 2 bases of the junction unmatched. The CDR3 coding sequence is TGTGCCAGCAGTCCGGGGGGGCCTGGGGCCAACGTCCTGACTTTC. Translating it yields CASSPGGPGANVLTF.

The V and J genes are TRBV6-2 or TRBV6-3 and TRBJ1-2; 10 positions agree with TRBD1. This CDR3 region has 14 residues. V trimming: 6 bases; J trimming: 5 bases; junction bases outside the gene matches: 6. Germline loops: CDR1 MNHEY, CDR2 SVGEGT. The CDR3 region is CASSRDRGPYGYTF. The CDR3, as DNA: TGTGCCAGCAGCCGGGACAGGGGACCATATGGCTACACCTTC.

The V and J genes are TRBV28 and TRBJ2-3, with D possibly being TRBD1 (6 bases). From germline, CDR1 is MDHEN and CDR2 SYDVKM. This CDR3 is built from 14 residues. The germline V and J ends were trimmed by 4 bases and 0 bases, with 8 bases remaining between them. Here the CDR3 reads CASSSDSSTDTQYF. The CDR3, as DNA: TGTGCCAGCAGTTCGGACAGCAGCACAGATACGCAGTATTTT.

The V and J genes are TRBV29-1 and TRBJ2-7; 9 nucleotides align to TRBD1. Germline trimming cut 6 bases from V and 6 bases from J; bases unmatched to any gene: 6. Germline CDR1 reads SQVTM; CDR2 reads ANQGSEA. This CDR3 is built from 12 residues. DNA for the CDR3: TGCAGCGTGGGACAGGGATCGGGCGAGCAGTACTTC. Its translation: CSVGQGSGEQYF.

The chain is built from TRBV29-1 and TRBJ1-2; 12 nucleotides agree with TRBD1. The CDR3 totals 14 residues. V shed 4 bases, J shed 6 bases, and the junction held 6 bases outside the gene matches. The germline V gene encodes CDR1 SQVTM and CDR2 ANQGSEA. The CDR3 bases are TGCAGCGTTGGGGACAGGGGGCTTCTAAATGGCTACACCTTC. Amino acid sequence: CSVGDRGLLNGYTF. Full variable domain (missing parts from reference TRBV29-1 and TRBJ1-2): SAVISQKPSRDICQRGTSLTIQCQVDSQVTMMFWYRQQPGQSLTLIATANQGSEATYESGFVIDKFPISRPNLTFSTLTVSNMSPEDSSIYLCSVGDRGLLNGYTFGSGTRLTVV.

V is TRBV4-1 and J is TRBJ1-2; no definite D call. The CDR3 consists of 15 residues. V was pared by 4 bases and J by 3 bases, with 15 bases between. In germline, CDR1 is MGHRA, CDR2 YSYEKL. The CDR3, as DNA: TGCGCCAGCAGCCCTAGCTCTCGGACTGACTATGGCTACACCTTC. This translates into CASSPSSRTDYGYTF.

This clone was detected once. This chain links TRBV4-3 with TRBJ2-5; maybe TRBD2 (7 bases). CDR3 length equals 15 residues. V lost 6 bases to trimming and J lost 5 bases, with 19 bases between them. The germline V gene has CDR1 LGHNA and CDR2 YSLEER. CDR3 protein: CASSRGGGGVETQYF. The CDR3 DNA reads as TGCGCCAGCAGTAGAGGGGGAGGGGGTGTTGAGACCCAGTACTTC.

The CDR3 nucleotides are TGTGCCATCAGTGAGCCGGGTGACACCGGGGAGCTGTTTTTT. The encoded protein is CAISEPGDTGELFF. V is TRBV10-3 and J is TRBJ2-2; D unresolved. The V and J ends lost 2 bases and 3 bases respectively, with 7 bases between them. Per the germline V gene, CDR1 is ENHRY and CDR2 is SYGVKD. The CDR3 runs to 14 residues.

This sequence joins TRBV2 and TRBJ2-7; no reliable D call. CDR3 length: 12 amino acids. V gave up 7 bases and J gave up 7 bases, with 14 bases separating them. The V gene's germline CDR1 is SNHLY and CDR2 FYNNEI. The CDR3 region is CASKGRQDEQYF. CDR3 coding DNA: TGTGCCAGCAAAGGCCGCCAGGATGAGCAGTACTTC.

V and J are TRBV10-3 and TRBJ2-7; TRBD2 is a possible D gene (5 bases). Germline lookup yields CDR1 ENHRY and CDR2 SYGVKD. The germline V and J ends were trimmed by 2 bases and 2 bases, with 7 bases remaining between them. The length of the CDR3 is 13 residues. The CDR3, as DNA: TGTGCCATCAGTGAGCGGGAACCCTACGAGCAGTACTTC. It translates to CAISEREPYEQYF.

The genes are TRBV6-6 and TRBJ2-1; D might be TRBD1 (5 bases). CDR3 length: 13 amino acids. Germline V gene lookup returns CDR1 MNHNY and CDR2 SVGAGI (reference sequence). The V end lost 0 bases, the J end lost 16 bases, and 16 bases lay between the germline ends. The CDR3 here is CASSYSGAKREFF. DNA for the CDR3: TGTGCCAGCAGTTACTCAGGGGCCAAGCGAGAATTCTTC.

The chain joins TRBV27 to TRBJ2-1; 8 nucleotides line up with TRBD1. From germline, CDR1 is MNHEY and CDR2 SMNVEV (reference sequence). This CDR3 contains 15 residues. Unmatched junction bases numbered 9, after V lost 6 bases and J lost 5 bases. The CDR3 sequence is CASSRLQGVNNEQFF. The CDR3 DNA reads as TGTGCCAGCAGCCGACTACAGGGGGTTAACAATGAGCAGTTCTTC.

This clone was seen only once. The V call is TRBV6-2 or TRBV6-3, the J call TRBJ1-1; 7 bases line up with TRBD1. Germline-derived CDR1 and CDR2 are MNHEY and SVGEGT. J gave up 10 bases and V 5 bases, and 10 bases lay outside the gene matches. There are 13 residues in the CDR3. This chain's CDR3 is CASSPAGQVAAFF. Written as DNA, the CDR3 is TGTGCCAGCAGTCCCGCCGGACAGGTTGCAGCTTTCTTT.

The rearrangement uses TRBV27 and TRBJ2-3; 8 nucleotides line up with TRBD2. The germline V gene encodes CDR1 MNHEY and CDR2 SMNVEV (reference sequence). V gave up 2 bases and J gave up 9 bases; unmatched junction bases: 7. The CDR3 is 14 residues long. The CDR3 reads CASSLKRERVTQYF. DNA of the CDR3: TGTGCCAGCAGTTTAAAGCGGGAGAGAGTGACGCAGTATTTT.

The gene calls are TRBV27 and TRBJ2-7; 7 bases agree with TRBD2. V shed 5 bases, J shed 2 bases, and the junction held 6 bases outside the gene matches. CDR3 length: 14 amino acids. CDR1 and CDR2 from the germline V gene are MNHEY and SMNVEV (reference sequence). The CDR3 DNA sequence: TGTGCCAGCAGTGTTACTAGCGATCCCTACGAGCAGTACTTC. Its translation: CASSVTSDPYEQYF.

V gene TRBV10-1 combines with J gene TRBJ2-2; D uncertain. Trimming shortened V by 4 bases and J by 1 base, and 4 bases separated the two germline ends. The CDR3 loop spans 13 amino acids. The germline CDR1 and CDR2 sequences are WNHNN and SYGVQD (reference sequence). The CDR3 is CASSAGNTGELFF. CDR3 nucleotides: TGCGCCAGCAGTGCCGGGAACACCGGGGAGCTGTTTTTT.

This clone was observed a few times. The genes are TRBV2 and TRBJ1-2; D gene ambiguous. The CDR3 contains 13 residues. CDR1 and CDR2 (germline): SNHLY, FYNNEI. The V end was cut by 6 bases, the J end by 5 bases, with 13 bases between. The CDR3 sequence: CASRSGESYGYTF. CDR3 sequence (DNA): TGTGCCAGCAGATCCGGGGAATCTTATGGCTACACCTTC.

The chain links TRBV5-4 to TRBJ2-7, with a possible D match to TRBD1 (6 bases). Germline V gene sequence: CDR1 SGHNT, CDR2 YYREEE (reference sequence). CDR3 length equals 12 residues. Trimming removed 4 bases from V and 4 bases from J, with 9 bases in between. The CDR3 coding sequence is TGTGCCAGCAGCCGAACAGGGTACGAGCAGTACTTC. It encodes CASSRTGYEQYF. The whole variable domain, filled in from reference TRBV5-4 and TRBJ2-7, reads ETGVTQSPTHLIKTRGQQVTLRCSSQSGHNTVSWYQQALGQGPQFIFQYYREEENGRGNFPPRFSGLQFPNYSSELNVNALELDDSALYLCASSRTGYEQYFGPGTRLTVT.

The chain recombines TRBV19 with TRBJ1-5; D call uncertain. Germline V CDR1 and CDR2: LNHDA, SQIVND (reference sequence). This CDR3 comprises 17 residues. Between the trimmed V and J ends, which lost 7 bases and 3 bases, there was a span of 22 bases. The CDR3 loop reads CASTPYLPAGYNQPQHF. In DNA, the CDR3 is TGTGCCAGTACCCCTTATCTACCGGCGGGATACAATCAGCCCCAGCATTTT.

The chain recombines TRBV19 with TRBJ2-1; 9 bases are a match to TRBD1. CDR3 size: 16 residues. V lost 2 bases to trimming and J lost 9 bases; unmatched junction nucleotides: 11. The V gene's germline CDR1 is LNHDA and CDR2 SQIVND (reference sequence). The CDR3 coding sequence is TGTGCCAGTAGTATAAGGTTGACAGGGGGGCAAGTTGAGCAGTTCTTC. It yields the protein CASSIRLTGGQVEQFF.

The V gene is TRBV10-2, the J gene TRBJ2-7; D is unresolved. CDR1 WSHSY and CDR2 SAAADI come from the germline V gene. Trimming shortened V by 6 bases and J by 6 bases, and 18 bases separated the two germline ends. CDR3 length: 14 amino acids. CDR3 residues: CASRPPSTEREQYF. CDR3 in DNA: TGCGCCAGCAGACCTCCCTCAACAGAACGCGAGCAGTACTTC.